Listed below are T cell receptor beta chains from one sample, sequenced in a study of blood T cell repertoires in COVID-19. Clones were read by immunoSEQ multiplex PCR, and TCRdb kept only the in-frame ones, dropping some. In the table there are approximately 280,000 clones, nearly 90% of which are singletons. What was sequenced was peripheral blood. The receptors shown here come from a man between 18 and 35 years old with active or convalescent COVID-19. Both conserved end residues are part of each CDR3. D genes are given only for firm matches. The size field is filled for only some rows; it gives once, few, many or a size class.

once | TRBJ1-3 | TRBD1 | 17 | TRBV3-1/TRBV3-2 | CASSQYRDRGGMNTIYF | TGTGCCAGCAGCCAATACCGGGACAGGGGAGGGATGAACACCATATATTTT
. | TRBJ2-7 | TRBD1 | 14 | TRBV15 | CATSSDRGQGEQYF | TGTGCCACCAGCTCAGACAGGGGGCAGGGGGAGCAGTACTTC
. | TRBJ1-2 | . | 14 | TRBV4-2 | CASSQLSTDYGYTF | TGTGCCAGCAGCCAACTCAGCACAGACTATGGCTACACCTTC
. | TRBJ1-1 | . | 12 | TRBV7-8 | CASSFSTAEAFF | TGTGCCAGCAGCTTCTCCACTGCTGAAGCTTTCTTT
. | TRBJ1-1 | TRBD1 | 14 | TRBV14 | CASSPHPTGTEAFF | TGTGCCAGCAGCCCCCACCCGACAGGGACTGAAGCTTTCTTT
. | TRBJ2-7 | . | 14 | TRBV6-1 | CASSDGSGAYEQYF | TGTGCCAGCAGTGACGGCAGCGGAGCCTACGAGCAGTACTTC
once | TRBJ2-1 | . | 16 | TRBV6-2/TRBV6-3 | CASSYFVGGSYNEQFF | TGTGCCAGCAGTTACTTTGTAGGGGGCTCCTACAATGAGCAGTTCTTC
. | TRBJ2-5 | TRBD1 | 16 | TRBV27 | CASSLMRGTVQETQYF | TGTGCCAGCAGTTTAATGAGGGGGACAGTTCAAGAGACCCAGTACTTC
. | TRBJ2-2 | TRBD1 | 16 | TRBV4-1 | CASSQWRQGNTGELFF | TGCGCCAGCAGCCAATGGAGACAGGGTAACACCGGGGAGCTGTTTTTT
. | TRBJ1-4 | TRBD1 | 17 | TRBV5-1 | CASSLGQGFLGNEKLFF | TGCGCCAGCAGCTTAGGACAGGGTTTTCTTGGTAATGAAAAACTGTTTTTT
. | TRBJ1-2 | . | 14 | TRBV5-1 | CASSWGEREDGYTF | TGCGCCAGCAGCTGGGGGGAAAGGGAAGATGGCTACACCTTC
. | TRBJ2-7 | . | 15 | TRBV6-6 | CASSYQAGISYEQYF | TGTGCCAGCAGTTACCAGGCAGGGATTTCCTACGAGCAGTACTTC
. | TRBJ2-5 | . | 15 | TRBV4-3 | CASSQTQSSWQTQYF | TGCGCCAGCAGCCAAACTCAGTCTAGCTGGCAGACCCAGTACTTC
. | TRBJ2-3 | TRBD2 | 16 | TRBV5-1 | CASSRISGGATDTQYF | TGCGCCAGCAGCCGGATTAGCGGGGGGGCCACAGATACGCAGTATTTT
. | TRBJ1-2 | . | 15 | TRBV28 | CASSLWDSYNYGYTF | TGTGCCAGCAGTTTATGGGACAGCTATAACTATGGCTACACCTTC
. | TRBJ1-1 | . | 13 | TRBV9 | CASSVSPADEAFF | TGTGCCAGCAGCGTAAGTCCGGCGGATGAAGCTTTCTTT
. | TRBJ2-7 | TRBD1 | 15 | TRBV7-7 | CASSPGTGDFYEQYF | TGTGCCAGCAGCCCCGGGACAGGGGACTTCTACGAGCAGTACTTC
. | TRBJ2-3 | TRBD1 | 14 | TRBV29-1 | CSVEDLDRTDTQYF | TGCAGCGTTGAAGATTTGGACAGGACAGATACGCAGTATTTT
few | TRBJ2-7 | . | 13 | TRBV4-3 | CASSQDRGSEQYF | TGCGCCAGCAGCCAAGATAGAGGGAGCGAGCAGTACTTC
. | TRBJ2-7 | TRBD1 | 13 | TRBV5-6 | CASSPGTAYEQYF | TGTGCCAGCAGCCCCGGGACAGCCTACGAGCAGTACTTC
many | TRBJ2-7 | TRBD1 | 14 | TRBV2 | CASLYGDRGNEQYF | TGTGCCAGCCTCTATGGGGACAGGGGAAACGAGCAGTACTTC
. | TRBJ1-6 | TRBD1 | 13 | TRBV11-3 | CASSWDSNSPLHF | TGTGCCAGCAGCTGGGACAGTAATTCACCCCTCCACTTT
. | TRBJ2-7 | TRBD1 | 16 | TRBV19 | CASSFLPGQGSYEQYF | TGTGCCAGTAGTTTCTTGCCGGGACAGGGCTCCTACGAGCAGTACTTC
. | TRBJ1-4 | . | 17 | TRBV19 | CASSINGVGMIHEKLFF | TGTGCCAGTAGTATAAATGGCGTGGGCATGATTCATGAAAAACTGTTTTTT
once | TRBJ1-3 | TRBD1 | 15 | TRBV5-3 | CARSSLRGDGNTIYF | TGTGCCAGAAGTTCGCTCAGGGGGGATGGAAACACCATATATTTT
once | TRBJ2-1 | . | 14 | TRBV9 | CASTKGDTHNEQFF | TGTGCCAGCACCAAGGGGGACACCCACAATGAGCAGTTCTTC
. | TRBJ1-5 | . | 15 | TRBV7-2 | CASSLNGKSGQPQHF | TGTGCCAGCAGCTTAAACGGGAAAAGTGGGCAGCCCCAGCATTTT
. | TRBJ1-6 | TRBD1 | 14 | TRBV10-3 | CAASSPGGNSPLHF | TGTGCCGCGAGTAGCCCAGGGGGAAATTCACCCCTCCACTTT
. | TRBJ2-7 | TRBD2 | 15 | TRBV6-5 | CASTSRGGGRYEQYF | TGTGCCAGCACCTCTCGGGGGGGAGGTCGGTACGAGCAGTACTTC
. | TRBJ1-1 | TRBD1 | 10 | TRBV6-5 | CASSRGSAFF | TGTGCCAGCAGCAGGGGGTCGGCTTTCTTT
. | TRBJ2-2 | . | 14 | TRBV5-8 | CASSITKPTGELFF | TGTGCCAGCAGCATTACGAAGCCCACCGGGGAGCTGTTTTTT
once | TRBJ2-7 | . | 14 | TRBV7-8 | CASSSAGGVYEQYF | TGTGCCAGCAGCTCAGCCGGCGGGGTTTACGAGCAGTACTTC
. | TRBJ2-7 | TRBD2 | 15 | TRBV13 | CASSLGTSVDYEQYF | TGTGCCAGCAGCTTAGGAACTAGCGTGGACTACGAGCAGTACTTC
. | TRBJ2-3 | TRBD1 | 12 | TRBV5-1 | CASSLAGTDQYF | TGCGCCAGCAGCTTGGCCGGGACAGACCAGTATTTT
. | TRBJ2-7 | . | 14 | TRBV9 | CASSVGSDHYEQYF | TGTGCCAGCAGCGTAGGGAGCGACCATTACGAGCAGTACTTC
. | TRBJ2-4 | . | 16 | TRBV7-9 | CASSPGLGGRRDIQYF | TGTGCCAGCAGCCCCGGCCTGGGGGGAAGGAGAGACATTCAGTACTTC
. | TRBJ1-1 | TRBD1 | 16 | TRBV7-8 | CASSLGGQGLNTEAFF | TGTGCCAGCAGCTTAGGGGGACAGGGCCTGAACACTGAAGCTTTCTTT
. | TRBJ2-3 | TRBD2 | 18 | TRBV27 | CASSLSSGEGFRTDTQYF | TGTGCCAGCAGTTTATCTAGCGGGGAGGGATTCCGCACAGATACGCAGTATTTT
. | TRBJ2-1 | . | 13 | TRBV7-9 | CASSLQGANEQFF | TGTGCCAGCAGCTTACAAGGGGCCAATGAGCAGTTCTTC
. | TRBJ1-3 | . | 18 | TRBV4-3 | CASSLSPGGGPSGNTIYF | TGCGCCAGCAGCCTCTCTCCTGGGGGGGGACCCTCTGGAAACACCATATATTTT
. | TRBJ1-4 | TRBD1 | 15 | TRBV12-5 | CASTTGVRTNEKLFF | TGTGCTAGTACCACAGGGGTCAGGACTAATGAAAAACTGTTTTTT
once | TRBJ1-5 | . | 17 | TRBV19 | CASSIAIGQTSNQPQHF | TGTGCCAGTAGTATAGCAATTGGACAGACTAGCAATCAGCCCCAGCATTTT
. | TRBJ1-1 | . | 15 | TRBV5-6 | CASSLGRASNTEAFF | TGTGCCAGCAGCTTGGGGAGAGCCTCGAACACTGAAGCTTTCTTT
. | TRBJ1-3 | TRBD1 | 16 | TRBV6-5 | CASSYSIGQGRNTIYF | TGTGCCAGCAGTTACTCGATCGGACAGGGGAGAAACACCATATATTTT
. | TRBJ2-5 | TRBD2 | 14 | TRBV16 | CASSPAGRQETQYF | TGTGCCAGCAGCCCAGCGGGACGACAAGAGACCCAGTACTTC
. | TRBJ1-2 | . | 16 | TRBV11-2 | CASSAVYLGGNYGYTF | TGTGCCAGCAGCGCCGTGTATCTTGGAGGGAACTATGGCTACACCTTC
. | TRBJ2-7 | TRBD2 | 14 | TRBV19 | CASSTGTSGYEQYF | TGTGCCAGTAGTACCGGGACTAGCGGCTACGAGCAGTACTTC
. | TRBJ1-2 | . | 13 | TRBV29-1 | CSVETREAYGYTF | TGCAGCGTTGAGACCAGGGAGGCCTATGGCTACACCTTC
. | TRBJ1-2 | TRBD1 | 14 | TRBV5-6 | CASRQTGGYYGYTF | TGTGCCAGCAGGCAGACAGGGGGATACTATGGCTACACCTTC
few | TRBJ2-2 | . | 15 | TRBV3-1/TRBV3-2 | CASSQGTGSTGELFF | TGTGCCAGCAGCCAGGGAACAGGATCCACCGGGGAGCTGTTTTTT
. | TRBJ2-1 | TRBD2 | 13 | TRBV11-3 | CASSSTSVNEQFF | TGTGCCAGCTCCTCGACTAGCGTCAATGAGCAGTTCTTC
once | TRBJ2-7 | . | 12 | TRBV7-9 | CASSSGTYEQYF | TGTGCCAGCAGCTCAGGTACCTACGAGCAGTACTTC
. | TRBJ2-7 | TRBD2 | 14 | TRBV29-1 | CSVIAGGLVDEQYF | TGCAGCGTTATAGCGGGGGGGCTTGTCGACGAGCAGTACTTC
. | TRBJ1-1 | . | 15 | TRBV6-5 | CAIPEQGRMNTEAFF | TGTGCCATCCCGGAACAGGGACGCATGAACACTGAAGCTTTCTTT
. | TRBJ2-7 | . | 13 | TRBV5-6 | CASSFGGRAEQYF | TGTGCCAGCAGCTTCGGCGGGCGGGCCGAGCAGTACTTC
. | TRBJ2-7 | TRBD2 | 16 | TRBV13 | CASSRRTSGSLSEQYF | TGTGCCAGCAGCCGGAGGACTAGCGGCTCCCTTTCCGAGCAGTACTTC
. | TRBJ2-5 | TRBD1 | 15 | TRBV19 | CASSPRDRARETQYF | TGTGCCAGTAGCCCCCGGGACAGGGCTCGGGAGACCCAGTACTTC
. | TRBJ1-2 | . | 13 | TRBV12-3/TRBV12-4 | CASSLHRDYGYTF | TGTGCCAGCAGTTTGCACAGGGACTATGGCTACACCTTC
. | TRBJ2-3 | . | 14 | TRBV3-1/TRBV3-2 | CASSQTRGPDTQYF | TGTGCCAGCAGCCAAACCCGAGGGCCAGATACGCAGTATTTT
. | TRBJ2-5 | . | 14 | TRBV7-2 | CASSLDNIEETQYF | TGTGCCAGCAGCTTAGACAATATTGAAGAGACCCAGTACTTC